A single sample gave rise to the 10 T cell receptor beta chains below, sequenced in a study of blood T cell repertoires in COVID-19. Sequencing used immunoSEQ multiplex PCR; TCRdb keeps in-frame clones, though not all of them. In the table there are approximately 150,000 clones, 85% to 90% of which are singletons. The sample comprised peripheral blood. Receptor source: a man in his forties or fifties who had recovered from COVID-19.

This clone came up a few times. The V and J genes are TRBV5-5 and TRBJ2-5, with D possibly matching TRBD1 (5 bases). Trimming took off 2 bases at V and 3 bases at J, with 17 bases between the two ends. From germline, CDR1 is SGHKS and CDR2 YYEKEE (reference sequence). This CDR3 comprises 16 residues. The CDR3 is CASSLVSGSGKETQYF. CDR3 bases: TGTGCCAGCAGCTTAGTTTCAGGGTCGGGCAAAGAGACCCAGTACTTC.

This clone has a single count. The chain links TRBV30 to TRBJ2-7, with 7 bases fitting TRBD1. The CDR3 extends over 15 amino acids. Germline V gives CDR1 GTSNPN, CDR2 SVGIG (reference sequence). The V and J ends lost 4 bases and 2 bases, in that order; junction bases with no gene match: 11. Here the CDR3 DNA reads TGTGCCTGGACTAATGGGGACAGTCCAACCTACGAGCAGTACTTC. It yields the protein CAWTNGDSPTYEQYF.

The J gene is TRBJ1-4, the V gene TRBV3-1 (or the pseudogene TRBV3-2), with a weak D call TRBD1 (6 bases). The CDR3 extends over 15 amino acids. Per germline, CDR1 LGHDT and CDR2 YNNKEL (reference sequence). V gave up 4 bases and J gave up 0 bases, with 9 bases separating them. CDR3 in amino acids: CASSPTGTTNEKLFF. CDR3 nucleotide sequence: TGTGCCAGCAGCCCAACAGGGACAACTAATGAAAAACTGTTTTTT.

This chain uses TRBV4-3 with TRBJ2-4, with D possibly TRBD2 on 6 matching bases. There are 17 residues in the CDR3. Germline-derived CDR1 and CDR2 are LGHNA and YSLEER. Deletions cut 0 bases from V and 0 bases from J, with 12 bases between. The CDR3 DNA follows: TGCGCCAGCAGCCAAGATACGGGGGTACTAGCCAAAAACATTCAGTACTTC. It encodes CASSQDTGVLAKNIQYF.

This chain joins TRBV11-3 and TRBJ2-1; 11 positions agree with TRBD2. This CDR3 comprises 16 residues. With V trimmed by 0 bases and J by 10 bases, 8 bases remained unmatched. CDR1 and CDR2 from the germline V gene are SGHNT and YENEEA. CDR3 nucleotides: TGTGCCAGCAGCTTAGATGGGTTAGCGGGGGGGCGGGAGCAGTTCTTC. It yields the protein CASSLDGLAGGREQFF.

This clone was seen only once. J is TRBJ2-7 and V is TRBV3-1 (or the pseudogene TRBV3-2), with D perhaps matching TRBD1 (5 bases). The CDR3 consists of 14 residues. V gave up 0 bases and J gave up 2 bases, with 8 bases separating them. The germline V gene encodes CDR1 LGHDT and CDR2 YNNKEL (reference sequence). CDR3 residues: CASSQEQGTYEQYF. The CDR3 DNA sequence: TGTGCCAGCAGCCAAGAGCAGGGTACCTACGAGCAGTACTTC.

The chain recombines TRBV7-7 with TRBJ2-1; 10 nucleotides align to TRBD1. CDR3 size: 15 residues. Germline CDR1 and CDR2: SSHAT and FNYEAQ (reference sequence). V was clipped by 5 bases and J by 8 bases; unmatched bases: 9. This chain's CDR3 is CASSPRDRGWDEQFF. CDR3 DNA: TGTGCCAGCAGCCCCCGGGACAGGGGTTGGGATGAGCAGTTCTTC. Complete variable domain (other parts from reference TRBV7-7 and TRBJ2-1): GAGVSQSPRYKVTKRGQDVTLRCDPISSHATLYWYQQALGQGPEFLTYFNYEAQPDKSGLPSDRFSAERPEGSISTLTIQRTEQRDSAMYRCASSPRDRGWDEQFFGPGTRLTVL.

This clone was detected once. V and J are TRBV5-1 and TRBJ1-6; 7 nucleotides align to TRBD1. The CDR3 is 16 amino acids. The germline CDR1 and CDR2 sequences are SGHRS and YFSETQ. Trimming removed 4 bases from V and 7 bases from J; junction bases left unmatched: 11. The CDR3 DNA is TGCGCCAGCAGCCTCGCCTCGGACAGGCCGAATTCACCCCTCCACTTT. Its protein is CASSLASDRPNSPLHF.

This sequence joins TRBV5-1 and TRBJ2-7, with 9 bases identical to TRBD1. Per germline, CDR1 SGHRS and CDR2 YFSETQ. The CDR3 contains 15 residues. V lost 2 bases and J lost 6; bases outside the gene matches: 9. The DNA for the CDR3 is TGCGCCAGCAGCTTCGAACCGACAGGGGGACTCGAGCAGTACTTC. This sequence encodes CASSFEPTGGLEQYF.

The chain employs TRBV7-9 and TRBJ1-2, with D hard to call. Germline V gene lookup returns CDR1 SEHNR and CDR2 FQNEAQ (reference sequence). There are 12 residues in the CDR3. The V end was cut by 2 bases, the J end by 8 bases, with 9 bases between. The DNA of the CDR3 is TGTGCCAGCAGCTTACTTCGGGAAGGCTACACCTTC. Amino acids: CASSLLREGYTF. Filled out from reference TRBV7-9 and TRBJ1-2, the complete variable domain reads DTGVSQNPRHKITKRGQNVTFRCDPISEHNRLYWYRQTLGQGPEFLTYFQNEAQLEKSRLLSDRFSAERPKGSFSTLEIQRTEQGDSAMYLCASSLLREGYTFGSGTRLTVV.